This T cell receptor (beta chain) emerged from a study of T-cell reconstitution after alpha-beta-depleted transplantation in children. Germline assignment: CDR1 MNHEY and CDR2 SMNVEV (reference sequence). The CDR3 has 14 residues. Trimming removed 3 bases at V and 7 bases at J, with 10 bases between. Unique molecular identifiers were incorporated when the TCRbeta library was constructed. MiXCR, run by TCRdb on the PCR reads, gives a single entry per CDR3 protein. The table includes 100,000 to 120,000 distinct CDR3 sequences, approximately 10% detected once. This clonotype occurred many times. The receptor's source is a human donor who donated a stem cell graft to a child with acute lymphoblastic leukemia. Sequencing was performed on PBMCs from the stem cell graft donor, taken from the stem cell graft. V and J are TRBV27 and TRBJ1-6, with unresolved D. The CDR3 protein is CASSFYSRNSPLHF. The DNA for the CDR3 is TGTGCCAGCAGTTTCTACAGTCGCAATTCACCCCTCCACTTT.